This TCR beta chain was recovered during a study of blood T cell repertoires in COVID-19. At the level of the study: Collection of acute and convalescent COVID-19 samples took place in the United States, Italy and Spain. From T cells, B-cell-depleted T cells, or PBMCs came the material, which was cDNA or gDNA.

As handled by the study authors: Nucleated cell number was recorded as an estimate derived from reference gene primer amplification. The assay was immunoSEQ multiplex PCR, and TCRdb's table has in-frame clones only and misses some. The V and J calls and clone size were taken over from that table, and D and trimming were inferred from the DNA. The sample contains approximately 200,000 clones, roughly 79% of which appear only once. CDR3 length: 12 amino acids. Germline V gives CDR1 ENHRY, CDR2 SYGVKD. V dropped 8 bases and J dropped 6 bases, with 13 bases sitting between them. The receptor comes from a human donor with acute or convalescent COVID-19. The donor label of this sample is uncertain. The chain combines TRBV10-3 with TRBJ1-2; D is ambiguous. The sequencing sample was made of peripheral blood. In DNA form, the CDR3 reads TGTGCCATCCGGAGGACTGGGGATGGCTACACCTTC. Protein sequence: CAIRRTGDGYTF.